Listed here is a single T cell receptor (beta chain). The treatment: preoperative locoregional IRX-2 cytokine immunotherapy. Samples came from a phase Ib trial of preoperative locoregional IRX-2 cytokine immunotherapy. V dropped 8 bases and J dropped 2 bases, with 9 bases sitting between them. The germline CDR1 and CDR2 sequences are WSHSY and SAAADI. The length of the CDR3 is 12 residues. Measured with immunoSEQ multiplex PCR; TCRdb has only the in-frame clones, and not every one. Among 20,000 to 30,000 clones listed, just under 80% were seen once. The data stem from a study of preoperative IRX-2 immunotherapy in early breast cancer.

The clonotype was recovered from a human donor with breast cancer. Source: lymph node tissue, taken before IRX-2 immunotherapy. This rearrangement joins TRBV10-2 to TRBJ1-2, with a possible D match to TRBD1 (5 bases). CDR3 sequence (DNA): TGCGCCAGCGGCAGGGCAAACTATGGCTACACCTTC. Its protein product is CASGRANYGYTF.